Below, 15 T cell receptor beta chains from the same sample are listed, as sequenced in a study of shared clonotypes between healthy human individuals (dated by TCRdb to the early 2020s). Library preparation was by the immunoSEQ multiplex PCR assay. The clones in this table, taken by TCRdb from immuneACCESS, are in-frame only. Not every clone is retained; where verified, under half of the shortfall comes from an unresolved V gene, and the cause of the rest is unknown. This sample holds roughly 1,000,000 clones; around 78% were observed only once. 0.5% to 0.6% of the sample lies in the top ten. Sequencing used memory CD4+ T cells from PBMCs. The sample's cell subset or site label is to be understood as: CD45RA-negative fraction. Every receptor here comes from a young man in good health. Some clones in this sample may be carry-over from other donors' samples.

Note on this clone: Other DNA sequences in this specimen translate into the identical CDR3. The rearrangement joins TRBV28 to TRBJ2-7; 7 bases map to TRBD2. The junction had 8 bases not matched to a gene; V was cut back by 4 bases and J by 2 bases. This CDR3 has 15 residues. From germline, CDR1 is MDHEN and CDR2 SYDVKM. CDR3 residues: CASSSPGTTPYEQYF. CDR3 bases: TGTGCCAGCAGTTCCCCCGGGACTACGCCCTACGAGCAGTACTTC.

The V and J genes are TRBV30 and TRBJ1-1; tentative D call: TRBD1 (5 bases). The V gene's germline CDR1 is GTSNPN and CDR2 SVGIG (reference sequence). CDR3 size: 11 residues. Trimming removed 2 bases from V and 11 bases from J, with 12 bases in between. The CDR3 here is CAWSSRQSAFF. The CDR3 DNA reads TGTGCCTGGAGTTCCCGACAGTCGGCTTTCTTT. The variable domain in full, completed from reference TRBV30 and TRBJ1-1, reads SQTIHQWPATLVQPVGSPLSLECTVEGTSNPNLYWYRQAAGRGLQLLFYSVGIGQISSEVPQNLSASRPQDRQFILSSKKLLLSDSGFYLCAWSSRQSAFFGQGTRLTVV.

CDR3 region: CASSITSGRAGDTQYF. Written as DNA, the CDR3 is TGCGCCAGCAGCATTACTAGCGGGAGGGCCGGAGATACGCAGTATTTT. The gene calls are TRBV5-1 and TRBJ2-3; 13 nucleotides agree with TRBD2. Trimming took 4 bases from V and 5 from J; bases not matched to a gene: 7. There are 16 residues in the CDR3. Germline V CDR1 and CDR2: SGHRS, YFSETQ.

The chain employs TRBV7-2 and TRBJ1-2; D gene unclear. Trimming took 0 bases from V and 4 from J, leaving 15 bases between them. The germline CDR1 and CDR2 sequences are SGHTA and FQGNSA. This CDR3 comprises 16 residues. The CDR3 DNA sequence: TGTGCCAGCAGCTTAGCTTCAGGATTCTCCGGCTATGGCTACACCTTC. This gives the protein CASSLASGFSGYGYTF. Together with reference TRBV7-2 and TRBJ1-2, the CDR3 gives the full variable domain: GAGVSQSPSNKVTEKGKDVELRCDPISGHTALYWYRQSLGQGLEFLIYFQGNSAPDKSGLPSDRFSAERTGGSVSTLTIQRTQQEDSAVYLCASSLASGFSGYGYTFGSGTRLTVV.

The chain employs TRBV7-2 and TRBJ2-3; 11 bases match TRBD2. CDR1 SGHTA and CDR2 FQGNSA come from the germline V gene. V lost 4 bases and J lost 4; bases outside the gene matches: 10. The CDR3 is 17 residues long. The CDR3 loop reads CASSSLTSGSGSDTQYF. CDR3 sequence (DNA): TGTGCCAGCAGCTCCTTAACTAGCGGGAGCGGATCAGATACGCAGTATTTT.

V usage is TRBV5-1 and J usage is TRBJ2-1, with TRBD2 matching 10 bases. The ends lost 4 bases at V and 7 bases at J; junction bases unmatched: 8. This CDR3 is built from 15 residues. Germline values: CDR1 SGHRS, CDR2 YFSETQ. The CDR3 loop is CASSTLAGILNEQFF. Written as DNA, the CDR3 is TGCGCCAGCAGCACACTAGCGGGAATCCTAAATGAGCAGTTCTTC. Looking up the rest from reference TRBV5-1 and TRBJ2-1 gives the full variable domain: KAGVTQTPRYLIKTRGQQVTLSCSPISGHRSVSWYQQTPGQGLQFLFEYFSETQRNKGNFPGRFSGRQFSNSRSEMNVSTLELGDSALYLCASSTLAGILNEQFFGPGTRLTVL.

This rearrangement joins TRBV6-5 to TRBJ1-3; 8 nucleotides align to TRBD1. CDR1 and CDR2 from the germline V gene are MNHEY and SVGAGI. The ends lost 6 bases at V and 8 bases at J; junction bases unmatched: 12. This CDR3 has 15 amino acids. The CDR3 sequence: CASSPSINRGDTIYF. The CDR3 nucleotides read TGTGCCAGCAGCCCCTCTATCAACAGGGGGGACACCATATATTTT.

The chain recombines TRBV19 with TRBJ1-3; tentatively, D is TRBD1 (5 bases). The CDR3 extends over 14 amino acids. CDR1 LNHDA and CDR2 SQIVND come from the germline V gene (reference sequence). The V end lost 7 bases, the J end lost 3 bases, and 13 bases lay between the germline ends. CDR3 protein: CASIAGRIGNTIYF. CDR3 bases: TGTGCCAGTATAGCAGGGAGGATTGGAAACACCATATATTTT.

The chain joins TRBV7-9 to TRBJ2-1; 10 positions match TRBD1. The length of the CDR3 is 15 residues. Germline values: CDR1 SEHNR, CDR2 FQNEAQ (reference sequence). Trimming cost V 5 bases and J 8 bases; bases outside gene matches: 9. CDR3 sequence: CASSPYGDRGDEQFF. For the CDR3, the DNA is TGTGCCAGCAGCCCTTACGGGGACAGGGGCGATGAGCAGTTCTTC.

This chain connects TRBV19 to TRBJ2-2, with 8 bases that match TRBD1. The CDR3 is 15 residues long. CDR1 and CDR2 from the germline V gene are LNHDA and SQIVND (reference sequence). The J segment lost 4 bases and the V segment lost 7 bases, leaving 8 bases of the junction unmatched. CDR3 sequence (DNA): TGTGCCAGTAAAAAGCCGGGACAGGTCACCGGGGAGCTGTTTTTT. Translated, it gives CASKKPGQVTGELFF.

The V gene is TRBV28, the J gene TRBJ1-2; D is ambiguous. The CDR3 consists of 13 residues. Germline CDR1 and CDR2: MDHEN and SYDVKM. V shed 7 bases and J shed 8 bases, with 17 bases lying between them. CDR3 residues: CASNTNRVGGYTF. As DNA, the CDR3 is TGTGCCAGCAACACCAATAGGGTCGGGGGCTACACCTTC.

The chain carries TRBV7-8 and TRBJ2-7; D not resolved. V lost 5 bases to trimming and J lost 1 base, with 12 bases between them. The CDR3 is made up of 14 amino acids. Germline loops: CDR1 SGHVS, CDR2 FQNEAQ. The CDR3 nucleotides read TGTGCCAGCAGCCCGGACCAAATATCCTACGAGCAGTACTTC. This encodes CASSPDQISYEQYF.

The V call is TRBV19, the J call TRBJ2-7; a possible D gene is TRBD1 (7 bases). The V gene's germline CDR1 is LNHDA and CDR2 SQIVND (reference sequence). There are 14 residues in the CDR3. Trimming cost V 4 bases and J 4 bases, with 14 bases left between them. CDR3 in DNA: TGTGCCAGTAGTAGAGGCAGGGGGGTTTACGAGCAGTACTTC. This sequence encodes CASSRGRGVYEQYF.

This clone was found a few times. The CDR3 protein is CAWSVLYEQFF. CDR3 nucleotides: TGTGCCTGGAGTGTGCTGTATGAGCAGTTCTTC. The chain couples TRBV30 to TRBJ2-1, with D uncertain. Germline assignment: CDR1 GTSNPN and CDR2 SVGIG (reference sequence). Trimming stripped 0 bases from V and 8 bases from J, with 5 bases between. The CDR3 totals 11 residues.

This sequence joins TRBV18 and TRBJ1-2; D gene uncertain. This CDR3 is built from 14 residues. Germline CDR1 KGHSH, CDR2 LQKENI. V shed 2 bases and J shed 8 bases, with 15 bases lying between them. As DNA, the CDR3 is TGTGCCAGCTCACCAGGGCCAGCCTACCGGGGCTACACCTTC. Encoded protein: CASSPGPAYRGYTF.